The clone carrying this T cell receptor (beta chain) has more than one count but fewer than ten. The record originates from a study of T-cell memory formation after mild COVID-19. TCRdb redid the calling of the 5' RACE reads with MiXCR, one entry per CDR3 protein. This sample has around 150,000 distinct CDR3 sequences, with around 10% found just once. The V and J ends lost 7 bases and 5 bases, in that order; junction bases with no gene match: 6. The CDR3 contains 13 residues. CDR1 is SNHLY, CDR2 FYNNEI, per germline. Input material: PBMCs or a T cell subset sorted from them (not recorded which). The receptor was derived from a man aged 18-30 years who had mild COVID-19 (a few samples of this study predate the infection). Cell type and time point are not known. V is TRBV2 and J is TRBJ2-5; 8 bases line up with TRBD1. DNA for the CDR3: TGTGCCAGCACCATGGACAGGGTGGAGACCCAGTACTTC. Its translation: CASTMDRVETQYF.